This is a list of T cell receptor beta chains from one sample in a study of molecular identifiers for immune sequencing clone quantification. TCRdb re-analysed the PCR reads in MiXCR, keeping a single row per CDR3 protein. The repertoire holds about 640,000 distinct CDR3 sequences, 20% seen once, with roughly 0.9% in the top ten. Sequenced material: naive CD8+ T cells from blood, with Jurkat cell RNA spiked in. These receptors all come from a human donor in good health. Some libraries in this study had Jurkat cell RNA spiked in. CDR3s include the opening cysteine and the closing phenylalanine or tryptophan. Each record gives: V gene, J gene, CDR3 protein.

V: TRBV27
J: TRBJ1-1
CDR3: CASSIQVKNTEAFF

V: TRBV6-2/TRBV6-3
J: TRBJ1-4
CDR3: CASSYLYVGGRNEKLFF

V: TRBV11-2
J: TRBJ1-6
CDR3: CASRGTGVYSPLHF

V: TRBV12-3/TRBV12-4
J: TRBJ1-4
CDR3: CASSHRDRGRGEKLFF

V: TRBV7-9
J: TRBJ2-2
CDR3: CASSWTPRGGTGELFF

V: TRBV7-9
J: TRBJ2-4
CDR3: CASSSTGGLVKNIQYF

V: TRBV20-1
J: TRBJ2-1
CDR3: CSASGTSGRPYNEQFF

V: TRBV2
J: TRBJ2-7
CDR3: CASLAPDMSIGSYEQYF

V: TRBV12-3/TRBV12-4
J: TRBJ2-7
CDR3: CASSLAHTEYEQYF

V: TRBV2
J: TRBJ2-7
CDR3: CASSEASLALYSYEQYF

V: TRBV6-5
J: TRBJ2-2
CDR3: CASSYSFLGGNTGELFF

V: TRBV9
J: TRBJ2-1
CDR3: CASSVEGGGVNEQFF

V: TRBV7-7
J: TRBJ1-1
CDR3: CASSLLREVRTEAFF

V: TRBV27
J: TRBJ2-7
CDR3: CASSLGVATAYEQYF

V: TRBV6-2/TRBV6-3
J: TRBJ1-5
CDR3: CASRLQGLGNQPQHF

V: TRBV7-6
J: TRBJ2-3
CDR3: CASSLVQGADTQYF

V: TRBV13
J: TRBJ1-1
CDR3: CASSSRQMNTEAFF

V: TRBV7-9
J: TRBJ2-7
CDR3: CASSYPGTSGIYEQYF